Below, 20 T cell receptor beta chains from the same sample are listed, as sequenced in a study of cytomegalovirus exposure and HLA in healthy donors. The PCR made use of 60 Vbeta and 13 Jbeta primers. TCRdb keeps only in-frame clones here, not all; method: immunoSEQ multiplex PCR. The sample shows about 160,000 clones, about three quarters of them seen only once. Sequencing was performed on PBMCs. Receptors were obtained from a female donor in good health and CMV-seronegative.

This chain connects TRBV11-2 to TRBJ2-7; TRBD2 matches at 7 bases. Germline loops: CDR1 SGHAT, CDR2 FQNNGV. J gave up 1 base and V 5 bases, and 11 bases lay outside the gene matches. CDR3 size: 16 residues. This CDR3 reads CASSPSAGSPSYEQYF. Written as DNA, the CDR3 is TGTGCCAGCAGCCCGTCAGCGGGAAGTCCGTCCTACGAGCAGTACTTC.

The sample holds a few counts of this clone. This chain links TRBV4-2 with TRBJ1-2; 7 bases are shared with TRBD1. CDR1 and CDR2 (germline): LGHNA, YNFKEQ. Trimming took 0 bases from V and 3 from J; bases not matched to a gene: 7. CDR3 length equals 16 residues. CDR3 protein: CASSQERDSIYYGYTF. Written as DNA, the CDR3 is TGTGCCAGCAGCCAAGAGAGGGACAGCATTTACTATGGCTACACCTTC.

The chain joins TRBV28 to TRBJ2-1; weak D call: TRBD2 (7 bases). The V end was cut by 0 bases, the J end by 6 bases, with 12 bases between. The CDR3 is 15 residues long. The germline V gene encodes CDR1 MDHEN and CDR2 SYDVKM. CDR3 loop: CASSLWGGPANEQFF. In DNA form, the CDR3 reads TGTGCCAGCAGTTTATGGGGGGGGCCGGCCAATGAGCAGTTCTTC. Full variable domain (outside the CDR3, taken from reference TRBV28 and TRBJ2-1): DVKVTQSSRYLVKRTGEKVFLECVQDMDHENMFWYRQDPGLGLRLIYFSYDVKMKEKGDIPEGYSVSREKKERFSLILESASTNQTSMYLCASSLWGGPANEQFFGPGTRLTVL.

The V call is TRBV4-3, the J call TRBJ2-3, with D perhaps TRBD2 (6 bases). Germline V gene lookup returns CDR1 LGHNA and CDR2 YSLEER. Trimming cost V 1 base and J 2 bases, with 16 bases left between them. CDR3 size: 17 residues. CDR3 sequence: CASSQVRAGTFTDTQYF. The CDR3 DNA reads TGCGCCAGCAGCCAAGTGAGGGCGGGGACTTTCACAGATACGCAGTATTTT.

J is TRBJ2-1 and V is TRBV6-6; no reliable D call. Trimming pared 2 bases from V and 4 bases from J, leaving 12 bases between. The germline V gene encodes CDR1 MNHNY and CDR2 SVGAGI (reference sequence). The length of the CDR3 is 15 residues. This CDR3 is CASSYTPTTYNEQFF. The CDR3 coding sequence is TGTGCCAGCAGTTACACACCGACGACTTACAATGAGCAGTTCTTC.

On this clone itself: One junction end disagrees with the germline gene, perhaps due to a read error. The chain employs TRBV27 and TRBJ2-7, with 10 bases fitting TRBD1. Per the germline V gene, CDR1 is MNHEY and CDR2 is SMNVEV (reference sequence). This CDR3 contains 15 residues. The CDR3: CASSLNMVRSGQGNF. DNA of the CDR3: TGTGCCAGCAGTTTAAATATGGTGAGGTCGGGACAGGGGAACTTC.

This chain's CDR3 is CASRSGRGPDTQYF. CDR3 in DNA: TGCGCCAGCCGAAGCGGGAGAGGTCCAGATACGCAGTATTTT. The chain joins TRBV10-2 to TRBJ2-3; 8 nucleotides align to TRBD2. CDR3 length: 14 residues. V trimming: 8 bases; J trimming: 4 bases; junction bases outside the gene matches: 8. The germline gives CDR1 WSHSY, CDR2 SAAADI.

CDR3 nucleotide sequence: TGCGCCAGCCCGGTGGAGCGGGACCACGAGCAGTACTTC. Translated, it gives CASPVERDHEQYF. This chain uses TRBV5-1 with TRBJ2-7; 7 nucleotides line up with TRBD2. Trimming at V came to 7 bases and at J to 5 bases, leaving 9 bases not matched to a gene. Germline V lookup: CDR1 SGHRS, CDR2 YFSETQ. This CDR3 spans 13 amino acids.

The V call is TRBV10-3, the J call TRBJ1-1; TRBD1 is a possible D gene (5 bases). V was trimmed by 0 bases and J by 0 bases, leaving 8 bases between them. Germline CDR1 is ENHRY and CDR2 is SYGVKD. This CDR3 contains 15 residues. Here the CDR3 reads CAISESQDLNTEAFF. CDR3 bases: TGTGCCATCAGTGAGTCACAGGACCTGAACACTGAAGCTTTCTTT.

This clone was seen only a few times. The chain couples TRBV19 to TRBJ1-5; 7 bases map to TRBD1. The CDR3 totals 13 residues. CDR1 and CDR2 from the germline V gene are LNHDA and SQIVND (reference sequence). Trimming cost V 7 bases and J 6 bases; bases outside gene matches: 6. CDR3 bases: TGTGCCAGTACCACAGGGGAAAGTCAGCCCCAGCATTTT. It specifies CASTTGESQPQHF.

The rearrangement joins TRBV28 to TRBJ1-3; TRBD1 is a possible D gene (5 bases). Trimming shortened V by 3 bases and J by 2 bases, and 11 bases separated the two germline ends. CDR3 length: 15 residues. Germline values: CDR1 MDHEN, CDR2 SYDVKM. The CDR3 protein is CASSFMGTAGNTIYF. For the CDR3, the DNA is TGTGCCAGCAGTTTTATGGGGACTGCTGGAAACACCATATATTTT. Complete variable domain (other parts from reference TRBV28 and TRBJ1-3): DVKVTQSSRYLVKRTGEKVFLECVQDMDHENMFWYRQDPGLGLRLIYFSYDVKMKEKGDIPEGYSVSREKKERFSLILESASTNQTSMYLCASSFMGTAGNTIYFGEGSWLTVV.

In DNA, the CDR3 is TGTGCCAGCAGCCCCCAGCCGGGACAGGCCCTTCGGGACACTGAAGCTTTCTTT. It is translated as CASSPQPGQALRDTEAFF. The chain carries TRBV4-2 and TRBJ1-1; 8 positions match TRBD1. V was pared by 4 bases and J by 3 bases, with 16 bases of the junction left unmatched. This CDR3 contains 18 residues. The germline CDR1 and CDR2 sequences are LGHNA and YNFKEQ.

J is TRBJ1-2 and V is TRBV6-5; tentative D call: TRBD1 (5 bases). Germline-derived CDR1 and CDR2 are MNHEY and SVGAGI. Trimming shortened V by 6 bases and J by 4 bases, and 12 bases separated the two germline ends. This CDR3 comprises 13 residues. The CDR3 sequence: CASRLREVYGYTF. The CDR3 DNA is TGTGCCAGCAGACTCAGGGAGGTCTATGGCTACACCTTC.

V is TRBV6-5 and J is TRBJ1-1, with a possible D match to TRBD1 (5 bases). The CDR3 extends over 15 amino acids. The V gene's germline CDR1 is MNHEY and CDR2 SVGAGI. V gave up 6 bases and J gave up 1 base, with 15 bases separating them. The CDR3 DNA reads as TGTGCCAGCAGACCACCCAGGGCCCCGAACACTGAAGCTTTCTTT. The encoded protein is CASRPPRAPNTEAFF.

CDR3 sequence: CASSGTGSSYEQYF. The CDR3 DNA sequence: TGTGCCAGCAGCGGGACAGGGTCCTCCTACGAGCAGTACTTC. The chain carries TRBV9 and TRBJ2-7, with 8 bases lining up with TRBD1. This CDR3 contains 14 residues. The V segment lost 3 bases and the J segment 0 bases; nucleotides outside the gene matches: 2. The V gene's germline CDR1 is SGDLS and CDR2 YYNGEE.

With regard to this clone: The same CDR3 also results from other DNA sequences found in this sample. The J gene is TRBJ2-7, the V gene TRBV5-1, with TRBD1 as a possible D gene (6 bases). In germline, CDR1 is SGHRS, CDR2 YFSETQ. V lost 2 bases and J lost 3, with 9 bases in between. This CDR3 spans 13 amino acids. Here the CDR3 reads CASSLGQNYEQYF. The DNA for the CDR3 is TGCGCCAGCAGCTTAGGACAGAACTACGAGCAGTACTTC.

The V and J genes are TRBV7-6 and TRBJ1-2, with TRBD1 identical over 7 bases. The V and J ends lost 6 bases and 3 bases, in that order; junction bases with no gene match: 4. Germline CDR1 and CDR2: SGHVS and FNYEAQ. The CDR3 consists of 13 residues. The chain's CDR3 is CASSRTGDYGYTF. As DNA, the CDR3 is TGTGCCAGCAGTCGAACAGGGGACTATGGCTACACCTTC.

V gene TRBV30 combines with J gene TRBJ1-2, with TRBD1 as a possible D gene (5 bases). In germline, CDR1 is GTSNPN, CDR2 SVGIG (reference sequence). The CDR3 sequence is 15 residues long. V lost 3 bases to trimming and J lost 8 bases, with 22 bases between them. CDR3 residues: CAWRYGLTQGWGYTF. In DNA, the CDR3 is TGTGCCTGGAGGTATGGCCTCACTCAGGGATGGGGCTACACCTTC.

The chain uses TRBV4-1 and TRBJ2-7; 7 positions agree with TRBD2. The V segment lost 2 bases and the J segment 3 bases; nucleotides outside the gene matches: 10. CDR1 is MGHRA and CDR2 is YSYEKL in the germline V gene. The CDR3 extends over 16 amino acids. DNA for the CDR3: TGCGCCAGCAGCCAATTGGATGGGGGAGGGGTCTACGAGCAGTACTTC. Amino acid sequence: CASSQLDGGGVYEQYF.

This clone was seen a few times. The rearrangement links TRBV27 to TRBJ2-7, with 9 bases aligning to TRBD1. The trim removed 5 bases at V and 2 bases at J, leaving 4 bases unmatched. This CDR3 is built from 14 residues. Germline CDR1 reads MNHEY; CDR2 reads SMNVEV (reference sequence). Written as DNA, the CDR3 is TGTGCCAGCAGTAGGCGGACAGGGGCCTACGAGCAGTACTTC. It is translated as CASSRRTGAYEQYF.